Listed here are 29 T cell receptor beta chains from one sample, sequenced in a study of T cells in Graves' hyperthyroidism and ophthalmopathy. Amplified regions were TCR beta CDR3 sequences from RNA transcripts. First-round RT-PCR with HTBI primers amplified the TCR CDR3 region. MiXCR, applied by TCRdb to the multiplex PCR reads, yields one record per CDR3 protein. The repertoire holds around 600,000 distinct CDR3 sequences, with roughly 15% as singletons. The sequencing sample was made of blood. The origin of the receptors is a woman aged 45-65 years with Graves' ophthalmopathy.

In this sample, this clonotype turned up many times. The rearrangement joins TRBV20-1 to TRBJ2-3; perhaps TRBD2 as D (6 bases). CDR3 length: 14 residues. Trimming stripped 7 bases from V and 0 bases from J, with 14 bases between. Germline lookup yields CDR1 DFQATT and CDR2 SNEGSKA (reference sequence). This CDR3 is CSVQGSGSTDTQYF. Written as DNA, the CDR3 is TGCAGTGTCCAAGGGAGCGGGAGCACAGATACGCAGTATTTT.

This clonotype was detected many times. The chain uses TRBV28 and TRBJ1-5; 9 bases are shared with TRBD1. Per the germline V gene, CDR1 is MDHEN and CDR2 is SYDVKM. This CDR3 comprises 17 residues. With 6 bases clipped from V and 4 bases from J, the junction kept 13 bases outside the gene matches. CDR3 coding DNA: TGTGCCAGCAGCATCCCGGGACAGGGTTTAGTTAATCAGCCCCAGCATTTT. This encodes CASSIPGQGLVNQPQHF.

This chain joins TRBV7-8 and TRBJ1-3; no clear D gene. Per germline, CDR1 SGHVS and CDR2 FQNEAQ. CDR3 length equals 16 residues. Trimming left V 5 bases short and J 0 bases short, with 14 bases between. CDR3: CASSVRTSNSGNTIYF. In nucleotides, the CDR3 is TGTGCCAGCAGCGTCCGGACGTCCAACTCTGGAAACACCATATATTTT.

In its sample, this clonotype was seen many times. This chain joins TRBV29-1 and TRBJ2-7, with D perhaps matching TRBD2 (6 bases). The CDR3 has 12 amino acids. Trimming took off 4 bases at V and 2 bases at J, with 9 bases between the two ends. Germline V gene sequence: CDR1 SQVTM, CDR2 ANQGSEA. The DNA of the CDR3 is TGCAGCGTTGGATGGGAGGCCTACGAGCAGTACTTC. Protein product: CSVGWEAYEQYF.

The V gene is TRBV6-2 or TRBV6-3, the J gene TRBJ2-1, with D hard to call. Per the germline V gene, CDR1 is MNHEY and CDR2 is SVGEGT. Trimming removed 7 bases at V and 15 bases at J, with 19 bases between. The CDR3 is 12 residues long. The DNA of the CDR3 is TGTGCCAGCACCCTAAAGACTTCGGCGCTGTTCTTC. It translates to CASTLKTSALFF.

The chain joins TRBV6-2 or TRBV6-3 to TRBJ2-1; TRBD2 aligns across 14 bases. V dropped 8 bases and J dropped 9; count of bases not matched to a gene: 6. Germline loops: CDR1 MNHEY, CDR2 SVGEGT. This CDR3 has 14 amino acids. The CDR3 region has the DNA TGTGCCAGCCTGGGTGGACTAGCGGGGGGTGAGCAGTTCTTC. Translation: CASLGGLAGGEQFF.

This clonotype occurred many times. The V and J genes are TRBV5-1 and TRBJ2-3; 10 nucleotides agree with TRBD2. The CDR3 has 17 amino acids. Germline CDR1 reads SGHRS; CDR2 reads YFSETQ. The V and J ends lost 5 bases and 4 bases, in that order; junction bases with no gene match: 13. The CDR3 is CASRFPPLAGPADTQYF. CDR3 DNA: TGCGCCAGCAGATTTCCCCCACTAGCGGGACCCGCAGATACGCAGTATTTT.

At least ten counts were recorded for this clonotype. V usage is TRBV20-1 and J usage is TRBJ2-7; 10 bases match TRBD1. V trimming: 6 bases; J trimming: 3 bases; junction bases outside the gene matches: 5. The CDR3 loop spans 13 amino acids. Per germline, CDR1 DFQATT and CDR2 SNEGSKA (reference sequence). The DNA for the CDR3 is TGCAGTGCCAAGGACAGGGGGATCTACGAGCAGTACTTC. Encoded protein: CSAKDRGIYEQYF.

This rearrangement joins TRBV7-2 to TRBJ2-7, with 9 bases lining up with TRBD1. The germline CDR1 and CDR2 sequences are SGHTA and FQGNSA. Trimming removed 5 bases from V and 6 bases from J; junction bases left unmatched: 8. This CDR3 spans 14 amino acids. The CDR3 DNA is TGTGCCAGCAGCCGGGACAGGGCGGGGCTCGAGCAGTACTTC. Its translation: CASSRDRAGLEQYF.

This clonotype was detected a few times. The chain carries TRBV20-1 and TRBJ1-5; tentatively, D is TRBD1 (6 bases). V lost 3 bases and J 0 bases, leaving 18 bases between the germline ends. The V gene's germline CDR1 is DFQATT and CDR2 SNEGSKA (reference sequence). The CDR3 has 17 amino acids. CDR3 in amino acids: CSASRGGRTRSNQPQHF. In DNA, the CDR3 is TGCAGTGCTAGTAGGGGGGGCCGTACTCGTAGCAATCAGCCCCAGCATTTT.

The CDR3 region is CASSLVVDGYTF. DNA of the CDR3: TGTGCCAGCAGCTTGGTCGTAGATGGCTACACCTTC. The gene calls are TRBV5-4 and TRBJ1-2; D unresolved. The CDR3 covers 12 residues. The ends were cut back, 0 bases at V and 6 bases at J, with 6 bases in the middle. The V gene's germline CDR1 is SGHNT and CDR2 YYREEE (reference sequence).

This clonotype turned up a few times. This chain links TRBV20-1 with TRBJ2-7, with TRBD2 matching 7 bases. The V and J ends lost 1 base and 0 bases, in that order; junction bases with no gene match: 9. CDR1 and CDR2 from the germline V gene are DFQATT and SNEGSKA (reference sequence). This CDR3 contains 16 residues. Written as DNA, the CDR3 is TGCAGTGCTAGAGCCCCTCCCGGGACTACCTCCTACGAGCAGTACTTC. Its translation is CSARAPPGTTSYEQYF.

This clonotype was detected only a few times. The genes are TRBV19 and TRBJ2-5; no definite D call. V was cut by 2 bases and J by 2 bases, with 9 bases left in between. This CDR3 contains 14 residues. Germline assignment: CDR1 LNHDA and CDR2 SQIVND (reference sequence). The CDR3 DNA is TGTGCCAGTAGTATATCCGACTCTCAAGAGACCCAGTACTTC. It translates to CASSISDSQETQYF.

The sample holds many counts of this clonotype. This chain joins TRBV13 and TRBJ2-7; D is perhaps TRBD1 or TRBD2 (5 bases each). The CDR3 consists of 16 residues. Germline CDR1 PRHDT, CDR2 FYEKMQ (reference sequence). V was shortened by 5 bases and J by 2 bases, with 19 bases between the two germline ends. CDR3 loop: CASSPSGTARTYEQYF. CDR3 nucleotide sequence: TGTGCCAGCAGCCCCAGTGGGACGGCGCGGACCTACGAGCAGTACTTC.

Comments on this clonotype: Without the conserved terminal phenylalanine or tryptophan, this CDR3 likely stems from a read error. The chain uses TRBV6-2 or TRBV6-3 and TRBJ1-5; a weak D match, TRBD1 (6 bases). Per the germline V gene, CDR1 is MNHEY and CDR2 is SVGEGT. The CDR3 totals 14 residues. Trimming cost V 4 bases and J 4 bases, with 11 bases left between them. CDR3 DNA: TGTGCCAGCAGTTCCGACAGGAGGAATCAGCCCCAGCATTCT. Its protein is CASSSDRRNQPQHS.

The rearrangement joins TRBV12-3 or TRBV12-4 to TRBJ2-6; TRBD2 aligns across 13 bases. With V trimmed by 6 bases and J by 3 bases, 11 bases remained unmatched. This CDR3 has 19 amino acids. CDR3 nucleotide sequence: TGTGCCAGCAGGGGATGGACTAGCGGGAGCATTAGTGGGGCCAACGTCCTGACTTTC. Translating it yields CASRGWTSGSISGANVLTF.

As concerns this clonotype: Being one base from a much bigger clone, this may be a read error. J is TRBJ2-3 and V is TRBV12-3 or TRBV12-4; possibly TRBD2 for D (5 bases). The CDR3 is 15 amino acids. The V end was cut by 8 bases, the J end by 4 bases, with 19 bases between. This chain's CDR3 is CASADGVVEADTQYF. Written as DNA, the CDR3 is TGTGCCAGCGCGGACGGGGTCGTTGAGGCAGATACGCAGTATTTT.

The chain recombines TRBV20-1 with TRBJ2-2, with D perhaps assigned TRBD1 or TRBD2 (5 bases each). This CDR3 spans 15 amino acids. Germline lookup yields CDR1 DFQATT and CDR2 SNEGSKA (reference sequence). Trimming removed 3 bases at V and 1 base at J, with 12 bases between. The CDR3 sequence is CSASRDDLNTGELFF. The CDR3 nucleotides read TGCAGTGCTAGCAGGGACGACCTGAACACCGGGGAGCTGTTTTTT.

This clonotype was recorded many times. V usage is TRBV6-1 and J usage is TRBJ1-2, with 9 bases that match TRBD1. Trimming cost V 0 bases and J 4 bases; bases outside gene matches: 6. Germline CDR1 MNHNS, CDR2 SASEGT. This CDR3 spans 16 amino acids. The CDR3 DNA reads TGTGCCAGCAGTGAAGCGACGACAGGGGGACCCTATGGCTACACCTTC. Protein product: CASSEATTGGPYGYTF.

This clonotype was seen at least ten times. This chain joins TRBV12-3 or TRBV12-4 and TRBJ1-5; the D is unclear. The CDR3 runs 17 residues. V lost 1 base to trimming and J lost 0 bases, with 13 bases between them. CDR3 coding DNA: TGTGCCAGCAGTTTAGTGCGCAGCCCTAATAGCAATCAGCCCCAGCATTTT. It encodes CASSLVRSPNSNQPQHF.

This clonotype showed up many times. V and J are TRBV20-1 and TRBJ2-7; 9 nucleotides agree with TRBD1. The CDR3 has 13 residues. The germline CDR1 and CDR2 sequences are DFQATT and SNEGSKA (reference sequence). The V segment lost 5 bases and the J segment 0 bases; nucleotides outside the gene matches: 2. CDR3 DNA: TGCAGTGCTCAGACAGGGGGCTCCTACGAGCAGTACTTC. Translating gives CSAQTGGSYEQYF.

As regards this clonotype: This may arise from a read error, as a much more abundant clone is one base away. V usage is TRBV10-3 and J usage is TRBJ2-1; 7 nucleotides match TRBD2. Germline loops: CDR1 ENHRY, CDR2 SYGVKD. The length of the CDR3 is 18 residues. V gave up 6 bases and J gave up 4 bases; unmatched junction bases: 18. This chain's CDR3 is CAIRSGTGGSGGYNEQFF. The CDR3 bases are TGTGCCATCAGATCCGGGACTGGCGGATCCGGGGGGTACAATGAGCAGTTCTTC.

In its sample, this clonotype was seen many times. J is TRBJ2-7 and V is TRBV30; D not certain. Deletions cut 2 bases from V and 5 bases from J, with 13 bases between. This CDR3 is 13 amino acids long. Germline V gives CDR1 GTSNPN, CDR2 SVGIG (reference sequence). The CDR3: CAWSLSFKDEQYF. The CDR3 bases are TGTGCCTGGAGTTTGAGTTTTAAGGACGAGCAGTACTTC.

This clonotype was counted ten times or more. The genes are TRBV7-9 and TRBJ2-1; TRBD2 matches 10 bases. The junction had 10 bases not matched to a gene; V was cut back by 5 bases and J by 0 bases. The CDR3 runs 18 residues. Germline V lookup: CDR1 SEHNR, CDR2 FQNEAQ (reference sequence). The CDR3 DNA sequence: TGTGCCAGCAGCACTCAGGGGCTAGCGGGAGACTCCTACAATGAGCAGTTCTTC. It codes for CASSTQGLAGDSYNEQFF. Looking up the rest from reference TRBV7-9 and TRBJ2-1 gives the full variable domain: DTGVSQNPRHKITKRGQNVTFRCDPISEHNRLYWYRQTLGQGPEFLTYFQNEAQLEKSRLLSDRFSAERPKGSFSTLEIQRTEQGDSAMYLCASSTQGLAGDSYNEQFFGPGTRLTVL.

This clonotype was recorded a few times. This chain uses TRBV6-1 with TRBJ1-1, with D maybe TRBD1 (5 bases). Trimming cost V 6 bases and J 8 bases, with 19 bases left between them. Germline V gives CDR1 MNHNS, CDR2 SASEGT. The CDR3 runs 14 residues. The CDR3 DNA is TGTGCCAGCAGCTTCAACCGGGACCCCGGGGAAGCTTTCTTT. Protein sequence: CASSFNRDPGEAFF.

Comments on this clonotype: Sequence at one end of the junction differs from germline and may be a read error. V gene TRBV3-1 combines with J gene TRBJ1-1; D might be TRBD1 (5 bases). The CDR3 is 10 amino acids. Germline assignment: CDR1 LGHDT and CDR2 YNNKEL (reference sequence). CDR3 in DNA: TGTGCCCGCAGGGATACTGAAGCTTTCTTT. Translation: CARRDTEAFF. Using reference TRBV3-1 and TRBJ1-1 for the parts outside the CDR3, the full variable domain is DTAVSQTPKYLVTQMGNDKSIKCEQNLGHDTMYWYKQDSKKFLKIMFSYNNKELIINETVPNRFSPKSPDKAHLNLHINSLELGDSAVYFCARRDTEAFFGQGTRLTVV.

This clonotype was counted ten times or more. The chain recombines TRBV4-2 with TRBJ1-5; D remains ambiguous. Trimming pared 3 bases from V and 5 bases from J, leaving 14 bases between. The germline CDR1 and CDR2 sequences are LGHNA and YNFKEQ. This CDR3 contains 15 residues. The CDR3 loop reads CASSHRPGDDQPQHF. The CDR3 nucleotides are TGTGCCAGCAGCCATCGGCCCGGGGATGATCAGCCCCAGCATTTT.

This clonotype was detected ten times or more. This chain uses TRBV28 with TRBJ2-6, with 9 bases lining up with TRBD1. This CDR3 region has 17 residues. Germline V lookup: CDR1 MDHEN, CDR2 SYDVKM. V was clipped by 3 bases and J by 4 bases; unmatched bases: 7. CDR3 nucleotide sequence: TGTGCCAGCAGTTTGGGACAGGGCTGGCCCGGGGCCAACGTCCTGACTTTC. It is translated as CASSLGQGWPGANVLTF.

Only a few counts were recorded for this clonotype. The chain uses TRBV4-3 and TRBJ2-1; 7 bases line up with TRBD1. The trim removed 3 bases at V and 0 bases at J, leaving 8 bases unmatched. CDR3 length: 17 amino acids. Germline CDR1 LGHNA, CDR2 YSLEER. The CDR3 region is CASSHLIRQGSYNEQFF. The CDR3 region has the DNA TGCGCCAGCAGCCACCTAATACGACAGGGCTCCTACAATGAGCAGTTCTTC.